This T cell receptor (beta chain) originates from a study of shared clonotypes between healthy human individuals. Looking at the study overall: A couple of female and a few male donors aged 18 to 49 were enrolled.

The V gene's germline CDR1 is MNHEY and CDR2 SMNVEV (reference sequence). CDR3 length: 13 residues. J was trimmed by 5 bases and V by 5 bases; bases with no gene match: 3. The naive CD8 fraction comprised CD45RO-negative cells positively selected for CCR7 and excluded terminally differentiated effector memory CD45RA+ cells. Study-level results: Few donors restricted represented genetic and exposure-history diversity. Clonotype sharing across several donors was observed for around 5.1% of naive CD4 clonotypes.

In the case of this clone: Its antigen is undetermined.

Each replicate PCR on the sorted subsets used 150 to 200 ng DNA (roughly 32,000 T cell genomes). Only in-frame clones appear in the TCRdb table, and some are missing; sequencing was by immunoSEQ multiplex PCR. This sample yields millions of clones, of which roughly 91% are seen a single time; 1.5% to 2% belongs to the top ten. The source is a young man in good health. Some clones in this sample may be carry-over from other donors' samples. The V and J genes are TRBV27 and TRBJ1-1; TRBD1 matches at 9 bases. Material for sequencing was naive CD8+ T cells from PBMCs. CDR3 DNA sequence: TGTGCCAGCAGTGGGGACAGGGATACTGAAGCTTTCTTT. This codes for CASSGDRDTEAFF.